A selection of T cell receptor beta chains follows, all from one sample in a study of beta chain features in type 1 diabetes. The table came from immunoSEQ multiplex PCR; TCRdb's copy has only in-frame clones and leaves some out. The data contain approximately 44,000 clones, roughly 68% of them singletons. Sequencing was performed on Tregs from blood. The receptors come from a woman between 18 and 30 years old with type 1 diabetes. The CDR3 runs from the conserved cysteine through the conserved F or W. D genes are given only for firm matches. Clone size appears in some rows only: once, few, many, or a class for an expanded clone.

CDR3: CASSSLLAGGPADTQYF
DNA: TGTGCCAGCAGCTCACTCCTAGCGGGGGGCCCAGCAGATACGCAGTATTTT
size: -
V: TRBV7-8
J: TRBJ2-3
D: TRBD2

CDR3: CASSSSGTGYHEQYF
DNA: TGCGCCAGCAGCTCCTCCGGGACAGGGTACCACGAGCAGTACTTC
size: -
V: TRBV5-1
J: TRBJ2-7
D: TRBD1

CDR3: CASSRAAAGPRSYEQYF
DNA: TGCGCCAGCAGCCGCGCGGCGGCGGGGCCCCGCTCCTACGAGCAGTACTTC
size: -
V: TRBV5-1
J: TRBJ2-7
D: -

CDR3: CASSPRVGGGSPLHF
DNA: TGTGCCAGCAGTCCCCGGGTAGGGGGCGGTTCACCCCTCCACTTT
size: -
V: TRBV6-6
J: TRBJ1-6
D: TRBD1

CDR3: CASSPDRASYEQYF
DNA: TGTGCTAGCAGCCCCGACAGGGCCTCCTACGAGCAGTACTTC
size: -
V: TRBV7-7
J: TRBJ2-7
D: TRBD1

CDR3: CASSSTWGGANNSPLHF
DNA: TGTGCCAGTAGTTCAACTTGGGGGGGGGCGAATAATTCACCCCTCCACTTT
size: -
V: TRBV19
J: TRBJ1-6
D: -

CDR3: CASSSTGGGEKLFF
DNA: TGTGCCAGCAGCTCCACAGGGGGCGGTGAAAAACTGTTTTTT
size: few
V: TRBV7-2
J: TRBJ1-4
D: TRBD1

CDR3: CATSRRQGYEQYF
DNA: TGTGCCACCAGCAGGAGACAGGGTTACGAGCAGTACTTC
size: -
V: TRBV15
J: TRBJ2-7
D: TRBD1

CDR3: CASSLVRGANTEAFF
DNA: TGTGCCAGCAGCTTGGTGCGGGGGGCAAACACTGAAGCTTTCTTT
size: -
V: TRBV5-5
J: TRBJ1-1
D: -

CDR3: CASSSVLLNEQFF
DNA: TGTGCCAGCAGCTCGGTCCTACTCAATGAGCAGTTCTTC
size: few
V: TRBV7-9
J: TRBJ2-1
D: -

CDR3: CSVRAGWSTDTQYF
DNA: TGCAGCGTAAGAGCGGGATGGAGCACAGATACGCAGTATTTT
size: -
V: TRBV29-1
J: TRBJ2-3
D: TRBD2

CDR3: CASSPDRLGQPQHF
DNA: TGTGCCAGCAGCCCGGACAGGTTGGGGCAGCCCCAGCATTTT
size: few
V: TRBV7-2
J: TRBJ1-5
D: TRBD1

CDR3: CASSPDRTSSNEQFF
DNA: TGTGCCAGCAGCCCAGACCGGACTAGCTCAAATGAGCAGTTCTTC
size: -
V: TRBV7-9
J: TRBJ2-1
D: TRBD2

CDR3: CASSLRGGRGTNEKLFF
DNA: TGTGCCAGCAGCCTCCGGGGGGGCCGGGGAACTAATGAAAAACTGTTTTTT
size: few
V: TRBV7-2
J: TRBJ1-4
D: -

CDR3: CASSPGGLATQYF
DNA: TGTGCCAGCTCACCAGGAGGACTAGCGACCCAGTACTTC
size: -
V: TRBV18
J: TRBJ2-5
D: TRBD2

CDR3: CASSLVNSYGYTF
DNA: TGTGCCAGCAGCTTAGTAAACAGCTATGGCTACACCTTC
size: -
V: TRBV7-9
J: TRBJ1-2
D: -

CDR3: CASSQSLSDGNEKLFF
DNA: TGTGCCAGCAGCCAAAGCTTATCAGACGGGAATGAAAAACTGTTTTTT
size: -
V: TRBV11-2
J: TRBJ1-4
D: -